Listed here is a single TCR beta chain. In the study's own analysis: Reference gene primers were amplified, and this amplification served to estimate nucleated cell counts. Only in-frame clones appear in the TCRdb table, and some are missing; sequencing was by immunoSEQ multiplex PCR. For V, J and clone size, that table is used; D and trimming come from the DNA. The data show around 83,000 clones, under 90% seen once. The source of the sample is a study of blood T cell repertoires in COVID-19. At the level of the study: Samples representing acute and convalescent COVID-19 were sourced from the United States, Italy and Spain.

This CDR3 has 13 amino acids. The germline V gene encodes CDR1 MNHEY and CDR2 SMNVEV (reference sequence). Trimming stripped 2 bases from V and 7 bases from J, with 11 bases between. This rearrangement joins TRBV27 to TRBJ1-1; D not resolved. Specimen: peripheral blood. This clonotype was sampled from a woman in her sixties or seventies with acute or convalescent COVID-19. The CDR3 DNA reads TGTGCCAGCAGTTTAGGCGCACGGGGTGAAGCTTTCTTT. Translating gives CASSLGARGEAFF.